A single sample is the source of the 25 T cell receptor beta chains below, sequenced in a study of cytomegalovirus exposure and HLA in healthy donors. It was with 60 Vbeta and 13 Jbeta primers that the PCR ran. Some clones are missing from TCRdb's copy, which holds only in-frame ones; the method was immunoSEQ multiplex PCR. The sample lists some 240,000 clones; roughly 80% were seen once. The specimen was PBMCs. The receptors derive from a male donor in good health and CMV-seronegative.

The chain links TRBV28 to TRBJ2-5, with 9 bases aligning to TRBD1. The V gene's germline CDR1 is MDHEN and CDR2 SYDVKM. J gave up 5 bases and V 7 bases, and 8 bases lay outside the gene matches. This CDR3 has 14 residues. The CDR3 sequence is CASIEQGAGETQYF. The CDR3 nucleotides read TGTGCCAGCATCGAACAGGGGGCCGGGGAGACCCAGTACTTC.

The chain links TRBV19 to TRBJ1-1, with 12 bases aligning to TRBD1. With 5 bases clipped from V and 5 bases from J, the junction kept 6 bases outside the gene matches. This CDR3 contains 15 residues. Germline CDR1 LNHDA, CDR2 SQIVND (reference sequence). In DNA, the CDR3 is TGTGCCAGTAGTCCCGGGACAGGGGGCGAAACTGAAGCTTTCTTT. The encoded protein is CASSPGTGGETEAFF.

The CDR3 region is CASSLAHRGVTGELFF. CDR3 nucleotide sequence: TGTGCCAGCAGCTTAGCCCACCGAGGAGTCACCGGGGAGCTGTTTTTT. V and J are TRBV7-6 and TRBJ2-2; no clear D. This CDR3 is 16 amino acids long. CDR1 is SGHVS, CDR2 FNYEAQ, per germline. Trimming stripped 0 bases from V and 4 bases from J, with 12 bases between.

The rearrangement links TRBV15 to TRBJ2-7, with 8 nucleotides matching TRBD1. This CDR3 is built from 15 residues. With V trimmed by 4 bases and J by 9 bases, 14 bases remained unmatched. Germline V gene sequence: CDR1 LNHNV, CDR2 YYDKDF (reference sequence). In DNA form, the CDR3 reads TGTGCCACCAGCACCAGGACAGGGAGACTTACGAGGCAGTACTTC. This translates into CATSTRTGRLTRQYF.

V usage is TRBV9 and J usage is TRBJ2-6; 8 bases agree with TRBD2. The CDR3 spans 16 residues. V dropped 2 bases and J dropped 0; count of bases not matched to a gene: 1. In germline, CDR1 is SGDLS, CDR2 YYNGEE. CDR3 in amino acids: CASSVSGTSGANVLTF. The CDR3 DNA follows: TGTGCCAGCAGCGTTAGCGGGACCTCTGGGGCCAACGTCCTGACTTTC.

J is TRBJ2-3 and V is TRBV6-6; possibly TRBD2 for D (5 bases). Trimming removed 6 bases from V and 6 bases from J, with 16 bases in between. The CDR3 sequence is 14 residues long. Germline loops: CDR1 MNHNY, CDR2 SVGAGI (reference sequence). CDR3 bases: TGTGCCAGCAGCCGAGAGGGTAGGGTGGATACGCAGTATTTT. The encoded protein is CASSREGRVDTQYF.

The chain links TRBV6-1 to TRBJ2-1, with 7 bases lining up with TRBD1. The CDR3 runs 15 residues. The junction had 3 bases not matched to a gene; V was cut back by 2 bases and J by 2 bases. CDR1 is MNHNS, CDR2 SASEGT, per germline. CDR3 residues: CASSEKGGPYNEQFF. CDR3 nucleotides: TGTGCCAGCAGTGAAAAAGGGGGCCCCTACAATGAGCAGTTCTTC.

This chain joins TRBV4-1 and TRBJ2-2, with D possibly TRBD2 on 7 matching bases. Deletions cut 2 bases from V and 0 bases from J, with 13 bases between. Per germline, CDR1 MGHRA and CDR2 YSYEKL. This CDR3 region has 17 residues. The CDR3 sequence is CASSQRGGGANTGELFF. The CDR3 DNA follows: TGCGCCAGCAGCCAACGGGGAGGGGGGGCGAACACCGGGGAGCTGTTTTTT.

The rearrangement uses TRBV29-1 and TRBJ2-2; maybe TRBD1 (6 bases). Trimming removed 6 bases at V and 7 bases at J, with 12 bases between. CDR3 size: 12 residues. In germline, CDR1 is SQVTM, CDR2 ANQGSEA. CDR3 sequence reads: CSVLPGVGELFF. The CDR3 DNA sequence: TGCAGCGTCTTACCAGGGGTCGGGGAGCTGTTTTTT.

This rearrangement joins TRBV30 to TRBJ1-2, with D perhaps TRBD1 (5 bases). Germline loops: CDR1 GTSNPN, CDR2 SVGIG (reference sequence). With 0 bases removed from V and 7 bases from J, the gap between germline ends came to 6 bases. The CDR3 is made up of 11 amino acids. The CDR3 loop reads CAWSVGVGYTF. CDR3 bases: TGTGCCTGGAGTGTAGGGGTTGGCTACACCTTC.

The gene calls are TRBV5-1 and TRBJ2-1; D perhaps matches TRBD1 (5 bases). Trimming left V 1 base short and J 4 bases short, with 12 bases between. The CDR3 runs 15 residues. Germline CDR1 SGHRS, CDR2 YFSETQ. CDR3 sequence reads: CASSLNRYTYNEQFF. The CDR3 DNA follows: TGCGCCAGCAGCTTGAACAGGTATACTTACAATGAGCAGTTCTTC. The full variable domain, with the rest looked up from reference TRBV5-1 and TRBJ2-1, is KAGVTQTPRYLIKTRGQQVTLSCSPISGHRSVSWYQQTPGQGLQFLFEYFSETQRNKGNFPGRFSGRQFSNSRSEMNVSTLELGDSALYLCASSLNRYTYNEQFFGPGTRLTVL.

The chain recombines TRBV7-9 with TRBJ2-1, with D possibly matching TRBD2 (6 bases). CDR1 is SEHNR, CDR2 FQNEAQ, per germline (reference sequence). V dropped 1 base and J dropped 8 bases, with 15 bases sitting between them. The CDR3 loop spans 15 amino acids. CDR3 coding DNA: TGTGCCAGCAGCTTAGGAGCGGGCGTATGGTATGAGCAGTTCTTC. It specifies CASSLGAGVWYEQFF.

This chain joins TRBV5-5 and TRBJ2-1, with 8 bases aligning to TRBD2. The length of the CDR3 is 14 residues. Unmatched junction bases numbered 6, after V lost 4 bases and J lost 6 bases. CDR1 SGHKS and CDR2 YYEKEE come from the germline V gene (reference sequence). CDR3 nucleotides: TGTGCCAGCAGCCCCCTAGCGGGTACCAATGAGCAGTTCTTC. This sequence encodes CASSPLAGTNEQFF.

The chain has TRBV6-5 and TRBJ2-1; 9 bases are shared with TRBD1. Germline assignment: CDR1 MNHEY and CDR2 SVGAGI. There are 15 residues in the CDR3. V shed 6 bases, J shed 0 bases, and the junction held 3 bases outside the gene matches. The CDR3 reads CASRSDRGSYNEQFF. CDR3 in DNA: TGTGCCAGCAGGTCGGACAGGGGCTCCTACAATGAGCAGTTCTTC.

CDR3 sequence: CASSEERGNSPLHF. DNA for the CDR3: TGTGCCAGCAGTGAAGAACGGGGAAATTCACCCCTCCACTTT. This chain connects TRBV2 to TRBJ1-6; D call uncertain. V was cut by 1 base and J by 7 bases, with 8 bases left in between. Germline values: CDR1 SNHLY, CDR2 FYNNEI. The CDR3 has 14 residues.

The CDR3 sequence is CASSESGRGEQFF. The CDR3 nucleotides read TGCGCCAGCAGTGAGTCAGGGCGGGGGGAGCAGTTCTTC. The J gene is TRBJ2-1, the V gene TRBV10-1; 7 bases are shared with TRBD2. V was pared by 0 bases and J by 10 bases, with 3 bases of the junction left unmatched. The CDR3 runs to 13 residues. The germline V gene encodes CDR1 WNHNN and CDR2 SYGVQD (reference sequence).

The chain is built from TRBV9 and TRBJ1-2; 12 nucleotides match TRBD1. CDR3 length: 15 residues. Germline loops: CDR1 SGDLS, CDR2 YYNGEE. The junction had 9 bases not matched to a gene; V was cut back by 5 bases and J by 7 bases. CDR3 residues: CASRKGQGARGGYTF. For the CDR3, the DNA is TGTGCCAGCAGGAAGGGACAGGGGGCCCGGGGTGGCTACACCTTC.

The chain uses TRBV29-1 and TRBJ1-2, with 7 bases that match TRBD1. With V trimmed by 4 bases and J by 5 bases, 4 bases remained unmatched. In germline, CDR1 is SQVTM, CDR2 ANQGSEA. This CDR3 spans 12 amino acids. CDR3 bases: TGCAGCGTTGCCGGGACAGAATATGGCTACACCTTC. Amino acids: CSVAGTEYGYTF. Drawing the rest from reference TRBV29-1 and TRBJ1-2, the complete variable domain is SAVISQKPSRDICQRGTSLTIQCQVDSQVTMMFWYRQQPGQSLTLIATANQGSEATYESGFVIDKFPISRPNLTFSTLTVSNMSPEDSSIYLCSVAGTEYGYTFGSGTRLTVV.

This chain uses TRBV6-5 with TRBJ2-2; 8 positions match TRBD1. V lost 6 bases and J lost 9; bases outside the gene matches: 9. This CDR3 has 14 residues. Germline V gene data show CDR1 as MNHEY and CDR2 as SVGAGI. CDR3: CASRRDRKTRELFF. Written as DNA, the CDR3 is TGTGCCAGCAGACGGGACAGGAAAACGAGGGAGCTGTTTTTT.

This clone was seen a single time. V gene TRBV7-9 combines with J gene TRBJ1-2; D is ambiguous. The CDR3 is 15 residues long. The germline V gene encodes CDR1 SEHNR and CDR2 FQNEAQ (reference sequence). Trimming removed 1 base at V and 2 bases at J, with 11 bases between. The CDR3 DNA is TGTGCCAGCAGCTTAGGAGGTTCGGTAAACTATGGCTACACCTTC. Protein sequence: CASSLGGSVNYGYTF.

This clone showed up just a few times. Here the CDR3 DNA reads TGCGCCAGCAGCTTGGACCCACAGAGTATCAACTATGGCTACACCTTC. Protein: CASSLDPQSINYGYTF. The chain combines TRBV5-1 with TRBJ1-2; D is uncertain. V was clipped by 0 bases and J by 2 bases, with 14 bases between them. This CDR3 spans 16 amino acids. Germline CDR1 reads SGHRS; CDR2 reads YFSETQ.

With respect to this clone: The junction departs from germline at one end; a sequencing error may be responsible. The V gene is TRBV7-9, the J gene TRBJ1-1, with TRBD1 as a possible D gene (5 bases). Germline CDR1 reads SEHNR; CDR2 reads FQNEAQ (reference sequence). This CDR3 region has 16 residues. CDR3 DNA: TGTTCCAGCAGCTTAGGCAGGCCAGGGAGCGGGACTGAAGCTTTCTTT. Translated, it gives CSSSLGRPGSGTEAFF.

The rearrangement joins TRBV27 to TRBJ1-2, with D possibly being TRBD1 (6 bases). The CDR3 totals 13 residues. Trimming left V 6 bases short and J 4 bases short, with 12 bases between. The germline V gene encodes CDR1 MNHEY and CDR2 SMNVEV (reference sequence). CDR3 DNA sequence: TGTGCCAGCAGGAGGGGGGGAAGCTATGGCTACACCTTC. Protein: CASRRGGSYGYTF.

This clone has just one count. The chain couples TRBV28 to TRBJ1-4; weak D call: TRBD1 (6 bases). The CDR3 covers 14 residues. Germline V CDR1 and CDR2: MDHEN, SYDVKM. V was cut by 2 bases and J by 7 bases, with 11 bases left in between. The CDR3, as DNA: TGTGCCAGCAGTTTACAGGCAGGGGTTGAAAAACTGTTTTTT. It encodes CASSLQAGVEKLFF.

This CDR3 reads CASSPQGSRAFF. CDR3 nucleotides: TGTGCCAGCAGTCCCCAGGGTTCGAGAGCTTTCTTT. The chain combines TRBV6-5 with TRBJ1-1; tentative D call: TRBD1 (5 bases). The CDR3 length is 12 residues. Germline assignment: CDR1 MNHEY and CDR2 SVGAGI. V was pared by 5 bases and J by 10 bases, with 14 bases between.